This T cell receptor beta chain was retrieved from a study of long-term antiretroviral therapy in people with HIV. With survey level as its setting, the immunoSEQ assay was v3.0. Some clones are missing from TCRdb's copy, which holds only in-frame ones; the method was immunoSEQ multiplex PCR. This repertoire shows almost 20,000 clones, 75% to 95% found once; its top ten account for 9.2%. This clone was detected once. The study used samples holding about 0.85-10 million cryopreserved PBMC before DNA extraction. V shed 4 bases and J shed 0 bases, with 12 bases lying between them. The germline gives CDR1 LNHNV, CDR2 YYDKDF (reference sequence). The length of the CDR3 is 15 residues.

Source: unsorted PBMCs, taken 4.4 years before starting antiretroviral therapy. The source of this sequence is a woman aged 25 to 39 with HIV. V gene TRBV15 combines with J gene TRBJ1-1, with D perhaps matching TRBD1 (5 bases). The chain's CDR3 is CATSIRDSMNTEAFF. Written as DNA, the CDR3 is TGTGCCACCAGCATCAGGGACTCCATGAACACTGAAGCTTTCTTT.